This TCR beta chain was recovered during a study of OX40 agonist ivuxolimab in advanced cancers. Study-wide background: With ivuxolimab, an agonistic anti-OX40 (CD134) antibody, patients were treated. Study observations and caveats: Low normalized T-cell clonal expansion was additionally recorded for some nonresponders. Clones of CD4+ and CD8+ blood T cells grew by week 6 at doses of 0.1 to 3.0 mg/kg.

Comment on this clone: Its antigen remains unknown.

Deletions cut 0 bases from V and 8 bases from J, with 14 bases between. Germline CDR1 LGHNA, CDR2 YSLEER. This CDR3 is built from 16 residues. The repertoire was sequenced with immunoSEQ multiplex PCR; TCRdb's copy has only in-frame clones and lacks some. The sample contains about 17,000 clones, roughly 72% of which appear only once. The sequencing here drew on CD4+ or CD8+ T cells sorted from blood, taken in a trial of the OX40 agonist ivuxolimab. The sequence was collected from an adult with an advanced solid tumor such as melanoma, head and neck, liver or kidney cancer. The gene calls are TRBV4-3 and TRBJ1-6, with D unclear. The CDR3 bases are TGCGCCAGCAGCCAAGATCGGGTGTATGTCGATTCACCCCTCCACTTT. Protein product: CASSQDRVYVDSPLHF.